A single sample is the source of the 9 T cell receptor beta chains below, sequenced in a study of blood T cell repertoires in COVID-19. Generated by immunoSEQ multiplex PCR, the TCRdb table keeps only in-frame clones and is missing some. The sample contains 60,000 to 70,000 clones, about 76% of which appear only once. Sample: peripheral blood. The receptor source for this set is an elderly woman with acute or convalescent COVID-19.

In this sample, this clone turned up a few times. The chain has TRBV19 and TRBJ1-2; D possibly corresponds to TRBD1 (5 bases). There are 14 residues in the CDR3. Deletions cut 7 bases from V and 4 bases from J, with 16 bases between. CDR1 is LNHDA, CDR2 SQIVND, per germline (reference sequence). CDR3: CASTYGAGPYGYTF. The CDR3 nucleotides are TGTGCCAGTACTTATGGGGCAGGGCCCTATGGCTACACCTTC.

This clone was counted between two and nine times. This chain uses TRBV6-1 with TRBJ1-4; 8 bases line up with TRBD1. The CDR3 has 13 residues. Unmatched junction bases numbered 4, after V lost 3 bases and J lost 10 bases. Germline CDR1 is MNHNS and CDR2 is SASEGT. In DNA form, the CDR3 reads TGTGCCAGCAGTGACGGACAGGGCGGAAAACTGTTTTTT. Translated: CASSDGQGGKLFF.

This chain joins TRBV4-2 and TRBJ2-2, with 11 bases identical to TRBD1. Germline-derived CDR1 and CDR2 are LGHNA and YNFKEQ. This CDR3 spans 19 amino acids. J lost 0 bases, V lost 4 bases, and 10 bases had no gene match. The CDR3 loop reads CASSPGTGGELTNTGELFF. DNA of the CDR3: TGTGCCAGCAGCCCAGGGACAGGGGGAGAACTCACGAACACCGGGGAGCTGTTTTTT.

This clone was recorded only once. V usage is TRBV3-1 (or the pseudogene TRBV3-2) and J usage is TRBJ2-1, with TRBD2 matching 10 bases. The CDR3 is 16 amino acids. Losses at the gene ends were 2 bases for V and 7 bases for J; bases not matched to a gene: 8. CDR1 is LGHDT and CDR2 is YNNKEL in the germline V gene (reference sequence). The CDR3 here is CASSQWLAGVFNEQFF. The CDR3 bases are TGTGCCAGCAGCCAATGGCTAGCGGGAGTATTTAATGAGCAGTTCTTC.

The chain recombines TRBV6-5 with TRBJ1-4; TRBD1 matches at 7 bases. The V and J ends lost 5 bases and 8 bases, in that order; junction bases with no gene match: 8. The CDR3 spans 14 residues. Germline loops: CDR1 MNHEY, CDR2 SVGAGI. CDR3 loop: CASSHDRVGEKLFF. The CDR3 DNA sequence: TGTGCCAGCAGTCACGACAGGGTTGGAGAAAAACTGTTTTTT.

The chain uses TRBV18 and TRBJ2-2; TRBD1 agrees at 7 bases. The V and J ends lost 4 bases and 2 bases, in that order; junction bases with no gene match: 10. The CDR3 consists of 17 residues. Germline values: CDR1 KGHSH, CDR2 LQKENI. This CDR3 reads CASSQTLGGGNTGELFF. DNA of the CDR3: TGTGCCAGCTCACAAACTTTAGGGGGCGGAAACACCGGGGAGCTGTTTTTT.

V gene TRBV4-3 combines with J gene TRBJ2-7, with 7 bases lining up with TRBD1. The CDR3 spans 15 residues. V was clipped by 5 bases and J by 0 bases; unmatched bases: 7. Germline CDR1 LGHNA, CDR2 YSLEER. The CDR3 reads CASSSWTGFSYEQYF. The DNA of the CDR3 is TGCGCCAGCAGCTCCTGGACAGGTTTCTCCTACGAGCAGTACTTC.

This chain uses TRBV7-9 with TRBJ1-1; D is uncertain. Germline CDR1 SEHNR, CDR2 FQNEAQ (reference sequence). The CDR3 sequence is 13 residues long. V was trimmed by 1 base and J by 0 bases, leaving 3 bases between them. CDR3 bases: TGTGCCAGCAGCTTAGACATGAACACTGAAGCTTTCTTT. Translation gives CASSLDMNTEAFF.

The CDR3 reads CASSQVGGGTEAFF. CDR3 sequence (DNA): TGCGCCAGCAGCCAAGTCGGGGGGGGCACTGAAGCTTTCTTT. The chain has TRBV4-3 and TRBJ1-1; D might be TRBD1 (5 bases). V was shortened by 1 base and J by 4 bases, with 10 bases between the two germline ends. The CDR3 contains 14 residues. The germline CDR1 and CDR2 sequences are LGHNA and YSLEER.